This record concerns one T cell receptor (beta chain) sequence. Germline V gene data show CDR1 as LGHDT and CDR2 as YNNKEL (reference sequence). Trimming cost V 5 bases and J 2 bases; bases outside gene matches: 8. CDR3 length: 15 residues. Study processing details: Nucleated cell counts were estimated from reference gene primer amplification. The data were produced by immunoSEQ multiplex PCR, yet TCRdb's version contains in-frame clones alone and is incomplete. That table is the source of V, J and clone size, and D and trimming were worked out from the DNA. This table holds tens of thousands of clones, 88% found once. The data are from a study of blood T cell repertoires in COVID-19. About the study: Collection of acute and convalescent COVID-19 samples took place in the United States, Italy and Spain. Sources were T cells, B-cell-depleted T cells, or PBMCs; the material itself was cDNA or gDNA.

The sequenced sample was peripheral blood. J is TRBJ2-7 and V is TRBV3-1 (or the pseudogene TRBV3-2); TRBD1 aligns across 8 bases. The sequence derives from a human donor in a cohort sampled during active COVID-19. CDR3 coding DNA: TGTGCCAGCAGCTCCCAAGGACAGGGCCCCTACGAGCAGTACTTC. It specifies CASSSQGQGPYEQYF.